This TCR beta chain emerged from a study of T cell responses to AZD1222 COVID-19 vaccine. The data were produced by immunoSEQ multiplex PCR, yet TCRdb's version contains in-frame clones alone and is incomplete. Found here are roughly 100,000 clones, around 96% of them singletons; the top ten hold under 2.5%. Germline trimming cut 2 bases from V and 2 bases from J; bases unmatched to any gene: 2. The germline V gene has CDR1 MNHEY and CDR2 SMNVEV (reference sequence). This CDR3 is built from 15 residues. The TCR sequence derives from an adult in good health. The starting material was peripheral blood, obtained on day 0 of AZD1222 vaccination. This chain connects TRBV27 to TRBJ2-7, with 11 bases aligning to TRBD1. Written as DNA, the CDR3 is TGTGCCAGCAGTTTAGGACAGGGGGCAGCCTACGAGCAGTACTTC. Translated, it gives CASSLGQGAAYEQYF.